Listed below are T cell receptor beta chains from one sample, sequenced in a study of T cell repertoires in cytomegalovirus infection. TCRdb independently ran MiXCR on the reads; one entry per CDR3 protein. Of 150,000 to 200,000 distinct CDR3 sequences listed, about a tenth are singletons. The sample comprised PBMCs. The receptors here all came from a human donor in good health (CMV status not recorded). Some clones in this sample may be carry-over from other donors' samples. The conserved cysteine and the conserved F or W are not part of the CDR3 here. Not every row has a clone size; where given, it reads once, few, many or a size class.

>few|TRBV28
ASSPGTFEKLF
>many|TRBV20-1
SGRGLAGETQY
>many|TRBV7-2
ASSLGQGRYEQY
>many|TRBV7-9
ASSGRDRANYGYT
>-|TRBV2
ASGAGTGGGEQY
>few|TRBV24-1
ATKGTGGGEQF
>many|TRBV28
ASSGTYEQY
>-|TRBV19
ASLRVGGEQF
>many|TRBV7-9
ASTMRRGPNTEAF
>-|TRBV20-1
SASRGGNIQY
>many|TRBV12-3/TRBV12-4
ASSSYSSYEQY
>many|TRBV11-2
ASSLESGFTDTQY
>many|TRBV12-3/TRBV12-4
ASRKGPNYNQPQH
>few|TRBV2
ASSFPRTGGHQPQH
>many|TRBV7-8
ASSQMRSTEAF
>many|TRBV7-2
ASSSLGSSSGNTIY
>-|TRBV28
ATRQGAYEQY
>many|TRBV7-2
ASSFVGTYNEQF
>many|TRBV7-6
ASSQWSSSGSSSYNEQF
>many|TRBV7-2
ASTRDPSYSNQPQH
>many|TRBV28
ASRIQANTGELF
>-|TRBV12-3/TRBV12-4
ASTQGAYEQY
>many|TRBV28
ASSLLGTGESSNQPQH
>few|TRBV12-3/TRBV12-4
ASRTPGHATTRYTQY
>many|TRBV7-2
ASVVGRSSTDTQY
>many|TRBV7-2
ASSFPSGGNYGYT
>many|TRBV28
ASSLYGGNYGYT
>-|TRBV19
ASRIFGQVNTEAF
>many|TRBV7-9
ASSLQYPTDTQY
>many|TRBV7-2
ASSLEDGYT
>few|TRBV11-3
ASSLGGTTSSYNEQF
>many|TRBV7-2
ASSLRGGADYGYT
>-|TRBV5-7
ASSLGTGEFKFANTGELF